This T cell receptor beta chain was recovered during a study of shared clonotypes between healthy human individuals. Study-wide findings and caveats: Estimated richness was generally greater in naive than memory subsets.

The germline CDR1 and CDR2 sequences are MDHEN and SYDVKM. CDR3 length equals 14 residues. V was clipped by 6 bases and J by 6 bases, with 15 bases between them. Concerning this clone itself: Its antigen is as yet unknown.

Libraries were prepared by immunoSEQ multiplex PCR; TCRdb keeps only in-frame clonotypes and omits some of them. The repertoire has over 2 million clones, roughly 96% of them found once; the top ten carry roughly 0.13%. This receptor was taken from a man between 18 and 35 years old in good health. Sequences were obtained from naive CD4+ T cells sorted from blood. Subset noted: CD45RA+ positively selected. The chain recombines TRBV28 with TRBJ2-1, with D possibly TRBD1 on 5 matching bases. DNA of the CDR3: TGTGCCAGCAGCACACCTTCAGGGCGCAATGAGCAGTTCTTC. Translating it yields CASSTPSGRNEQFF.